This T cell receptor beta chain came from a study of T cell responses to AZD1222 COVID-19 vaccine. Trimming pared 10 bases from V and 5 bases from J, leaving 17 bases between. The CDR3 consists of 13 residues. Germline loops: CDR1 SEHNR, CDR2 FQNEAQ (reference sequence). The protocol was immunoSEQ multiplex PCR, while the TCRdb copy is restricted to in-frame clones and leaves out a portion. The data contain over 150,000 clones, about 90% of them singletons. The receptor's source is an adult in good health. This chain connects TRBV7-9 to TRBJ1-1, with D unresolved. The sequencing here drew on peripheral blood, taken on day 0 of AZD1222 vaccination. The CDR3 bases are TGTGCCACCAGAGGTCCCGCGGGGACTGAAGCTTTCTTT. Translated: CATRGPAGTEAFF.